This T cell receptor beta chain was captured in a study of technical replicates of blood from several donors. The CDR3 sequence is 14 residues long. V was shortened by 3 bases and J by 5 bases, with 13 bases between the two germline ends. Looked up from germline, CDR1 is LNHDA and CDR2 is SQIVND (reference sequence). Using immunoSEQ multiplex PCR, the repertoire was profiled, and TCRdb retains in-frame clones only, with some absent. The sample has roughly 66,000 clones, around 87% seen once. This TCR was recovered from a human donor in good health. Some clones in this sample may be carry-over from other donors' samples. The rearrangement uses TRBV19 and TRBJ2-5; possible D gene TRBD1, 6 bases. What was sequenced was PBMCs. The CDR3 here is CASSIYGGRETQYF. The DNA for the CDR3 is TGTGCCAGTAGTATTTATGGGGGCCGGGAGACCCAGTACTTC.